This TCR beta chain derives from a study of control samples from healthy donors and cancer patients. This clone has a single count. Clones were sequenced by immunoSEQ multiplex PCR, and TCRdb holds only the in-frame ones, with some missing. Among about 86,000 clones listed, approximately 93% were seen once. This TCR derives from a woman in her 30s in good health. The source material was blood.

The CDR3, as DNA: TGTGCCAGCAGGTCCTTGACTAGACGTCACAATGAGCAGTTCTTC. It translates to CASRSLTRRHNEQFF. The rearrangement links TRBV11-2 to TRBJ2-1; D possibly corresponds to TRBD2 (6 bases). CDR1 and CDR2 (germline): SGHAT, FQNNGV. The CDR3 is 15 residues long. Trimming took 6 bases from V and 5 from J, leaving 17 bases between them.